This T cell receptor beta chain stems from a study of cytomegalovirus exposure and HLA in healthy donors. Findings of the study overall: In a later analysis, TCR beta V- and J-gene trimming showed a link to a missense DCLRE1C variant. Earlier analysis yielded a pattern in which most TCR beta V segments were productive about 90% or about 30% of the time. The authors enumerated 164 TCR beta chains as linked to cytomegalovirus. It was taken for granted in presence/absence analyses that sequencing depth across donors was roughly uniform.

Points on this clone: The antigen remains unidentified.

Germline CDR1 is SQVTM and CDR2 is ANQGSEA. The CDR3 is 12 residues long. Germline trimming cut 7 bases from V and 4 bases from J; bases unmatched to any gene: 5. The PCR employed 60 Vbeta primers together with 13 Jbeta primers. Libraries were prepared by immunoSEQ multiplex PCR; TCRdb keeps only in-frame clonotypes and omits some of them. This sample contains around 140,000 clones. The V call is TRBV29-1, the J call TRBJ2-5; 8 nucleotides agree with TRBD1. The sample taken for sequencing was PBMCs. The clonotype comes from a woman between 35 and 50 years old in good health and CMV-seronegative. The CDR3 region has the DNA TGCAGCGGAACAGGGGGTCCAGAGACCCAGTACTTC. As protein: CSGTGGPETQYF. Together with reference TRBV29-1 and TRBJ2-5, the CDR3 gives the full variable domain: SAVISQKPSRDICQRGTSLTIQCQVDSQVTMMFWYRQQPGQSLTLIATANQGSEATYESGFVIDKFPISRPNLTFSTLTVSNMSPEDSSIYLCSGTGGPETQYFGPGTRLLVL.